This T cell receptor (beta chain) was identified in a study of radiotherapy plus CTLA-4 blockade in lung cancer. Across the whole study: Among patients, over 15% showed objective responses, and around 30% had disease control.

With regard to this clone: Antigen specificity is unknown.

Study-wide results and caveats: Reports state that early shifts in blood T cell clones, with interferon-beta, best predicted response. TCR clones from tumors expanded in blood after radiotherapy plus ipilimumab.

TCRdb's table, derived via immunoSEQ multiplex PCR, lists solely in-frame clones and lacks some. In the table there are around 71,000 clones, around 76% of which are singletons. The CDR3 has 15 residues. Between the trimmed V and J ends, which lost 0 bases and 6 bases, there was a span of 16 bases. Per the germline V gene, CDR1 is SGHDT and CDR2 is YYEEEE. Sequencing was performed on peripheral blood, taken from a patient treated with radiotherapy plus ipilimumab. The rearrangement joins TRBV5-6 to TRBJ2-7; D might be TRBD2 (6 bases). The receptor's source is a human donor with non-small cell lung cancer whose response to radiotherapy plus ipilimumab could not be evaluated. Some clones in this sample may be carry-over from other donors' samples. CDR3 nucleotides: TGTGCCAGCAGCTTGGTCATTCTGCGGGGAGGCGAGCAGTACTTC. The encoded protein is CASSLVILRGGEQYF.